This T cell receptor (beta chain) was sequenced during a study of technical replicates of blood from several donors. This table comes from immunoSEQ multiplex PCR, and its TCRdb copy is limited to in-frame clones, with some not included. The sample holds around 53,000 clones, about 93% seen once. The V gene end was trimmed by 5 bases and the J gene end by 5 bases; junction bases not matched to a gene: 10. CDR1 and CDR2 (germline): SGHVS, FNYEAQ. This CDR3 is 17 amino acids long. The sequence derives from a human donor in good health. Some clones in this sample may be carry-over from other donors' samples. This chain joins TRBV7-6 and TRBJ2-1; 12 bases fit TRBD2. The specimen was PBMCs. CDR3 loop: CASSPRLAGEQHNEQFF. CDR3 coding DNA: TGTGCCAGCAGCCCGCGACTAGCGGGAGAACAACACAATGAGCAGTTCTTC. Variable domain in full (rest from reference TRBV7-6 and TRBJ2-1): GAGVSQSPRYKVTKRGQDVALRCDPISGHVSLYWYRQALGQGPEFLTYFNYEAQQDKSGLPNDRFSAERPEGSISTLTIQRTEQRDSAMYRCASSPRLAGEQHNEQFFGPGTRLTVL.